The rows below give T cell receptor beta chains drawn from one sample of a study of cytomegalovirus exposure and HLA in healthy donors. The table came from immunoSEQ multiplex PCR; TCRdb's copy has only in-frame clones and leaves some out. The sample data list some 80,000 clones. The sequencing input was PBMCs. The source is a man aged 50 to 59 in good health and CMV-seropositive. CDR3s include the opening cysteine and the closing phenylalanine or tryptophan. A D gene is named only where the DNA matches it firmly.

. | TRBJ1-1 | TRBV18 | CASSTGGGNTEAFF
TRBD1 | TRBJ1-5 | TRBV30 | CAWSDRTGRPQHF
. | TRBJ1-2 | TRBV20-1 | CSAGQALGYTF
. | TRBJ2-1 | TRBV14 | CASSQGRGGEQFF
. | TRBJ2-5 | TRBV4-2 | CASSLWLVGETQYF
TRBD1 | TRBJ2-3 | TRBV4-1 | CASSQELGQGADTQYF
TRBD1 | TRBJ2-3 | TRBV5-6 | CASSSGQDSTDTQYF
TRBD1 | TRBJ2-7 | TRBV7-9 | CAIPSGTGPYEQYF
. | TRBJ1-1 | TRBV9 | CASSPGQIPWREAFF
TRBD1 | TRBJ1-1 | TRBV5-8 | CASSSGQANTEAFF
TRBD1 | TRBJ1-1 | TRBV7-9 | CASSFFYRGRSTEAFF
. | TRBJ2-1 | TRBV20-1 | CSAERDNEQFF
. | TRBJ1-3 | TRBV6-5 | CASSSDRSSGNTIYF